At least ten counts were recorded for the clone carrying this TCR beta chain. Arm-PCR of CDR3 regions and iRepertoire HTBI primers were used to build TCR beta libraries. TCRdb fed the multiplex PCR reads into MiXCR, producing one record per CDR3 protein. The table has 350,000 to 450,000 distinct CDR3 sequences, over 14% seen once. The CDR3 length is 13 residues. The V gene end was trimmed by 6 bases and the J gene end by 4 bases; junction bases not matched to a gene: 3. This specimen comes from a study of regulatory T cells in long-lasting Graves disease. Time point of the sample: newly diagnosed GD, antithyroid drugs for less than 3 months. TCR sequences were obtained from RNA taken from PBMCs. These data were also filed under a second study, of T cells in Graves' hyperthyroidism and ophthalmopathy.

This TCR came from a woman in her thirties or forties with Graves disease. The chain employs TRBV12-3 or TRBV12-4 and TRBJ2-7, with 10 bases that match TRBD2. The sequences come from peripheral blood mononuclear cells (PBMCs), collected at new diagnosis, from a patient treated with antithyroid drugs. The CDR3 protein is CASRASGSYEQYF. CDR3 DNA sequence: TGTGCCAGCAGGGCTAGCGGGAGTTACGAGCAGTACTTC.